Shown below are 32 T cell receptor beta chains from a single sample sequenced in a study of CD8+CD57+ T cells in acquired aplastic anemia. The template used for profiling TCR beta VDJ and CDR3 was genomic DNA. Via MiXCR, TCRdb re-called the reads, giving one row per CDR3 protein. The table includes 100,000 to 150,000 distinct CDR3 sequences, roughly 40% detected once. Patients included in sequencing had previously demonstrated CD8+CD57+ cell expansion by flow cytometry. The specimen sequenced was sorted CD4+, CD8+, or CD8+CD57+ T cells (not recorded which) from PBMCs. These receptor sequences come from a human donor with aplastic anemia.

This clonotype was seen repeatedly, ten times or more. The CDR3 spells CASSQEADQPQHF. CDR3 DNA sequence: TGTGCCAGCAGTCAGGAGGCCGATCAGCCCCAGCATTTT. The chain employs TRBV2 and TRBJ1-5; no definite D call. Germline lookup yields CDR1 SNHLY and CDR2 FYNNEI. The CDR3 is 13 residues long. Trimming took off 5 bases at V and 5 bases at J, with 10 bases between the two ends.

The chain employs TRBV11-2 and TRBJ2-3; D might be TRBD1 (5 bases). The CDR3 has 15 residues. Trimming stripped 1 base from V and 2 bases from J, with 10 bases between. The germline gives CDR1 SGHAT, CDR2 FQNNGV. CDR3 region: CASSLANRNTDTQYF. As DNA, the CDR3 is TGTGCCAGCAGCTTAGCCAACAGGAACACAGATACGCAGTATTTT.

The chain employs TRBV28 and TRBJ2-1, with 7 bases fitting TRBD2. Per germline, CDR1 MDHEN and CDR2 SYDVKM. V was pared by 1 base and J by 5 bases, with 2 bases of the junction left unmatched. The CDR3 length is 14 residues. The CDR3 protein is CASSLFGGNNEQFF. As DNA, the CDR3 is TGTGCCAGCAGTTTATTCGGGGGGAACAATGAGCAGTTCTTC.

V is TRBV15 and J is TRBJ2-7; 7 bases agree with TRBD2. This CDR3 region has 16 residues. Germline V CDR1 and CDR2: LNHNV, YYDKDF (reference sequence). Germline trimming cut 0 bases from V and 1 base from J; bases unmatched to any gene: 6. The CDR3 sequence is CATSRDLAAQSYEQYF. In nucleotides, the CDR3 is TGTGCCACCAGCAGAGATCTAGCGGCACAATCCTACGAGCAGTACTTC.

This clonotype was found a few times. The chain joins TRBV2 to TRBJ2-7, with 9 bases aligning to TRBD2. The germline V gene has CDR1 SNHLY and CDR2 FYNNEI. CDR3 size: 14 residues. J gave up 6 bases and V 5 bases, and 8 bases lay outside the gene matches. The CDR3 protein is CASSPRGGRVEQYF. As DNA, the CDR3 is TGTGCCAGCAGTCCCCGCGGCGGGAGGGTCGAGCAGTACTTC. The full variable domain, in which reference TRBV2 and TRBJ2-7 provide the parts outside the CDR3, is EPEVTQTPSHQVTQMGQEVILRCVPISNHLYFYWYRQILGQKVEFLVSFYNNEISEKSEIFDDQFSVERPDGSNFTLKIRSTKLEDSAMYFCASSPRGGRVEQYFGPGTRLTVT.

Regarding this clonotype: The germline gene is not matched at one end of the junction; a read error may be the cause. The chain couples TRBV19 to TRBJ1-4; maybe TRBD1 (6 bases). The CDR3 is made up of 13 amino acids. From germline, CDR1 is LNHDA and CDR2 SQIVND (reference sequence). The CDR3 DNA follows: TGTGCCAGTAGTTCGGGCAGGGGAGAAAAACTGTTTTTC. Amino acid sequence: CASSSGRGEKLFF.

This clonotype was counted ten times or more. The J gene is TRBJ2-1, the V gene TRBV7-9, with 7 bases fitting TRBD2. CDR3 size: 12 residues. Germline V lookup: CDR1 SEHNR, CDR2 FQNEAQ (reference sequence). V lost 5 bases and J lost 12; bases outside the gene matches: 7. CDR3 coding DNA: TGTGCCAGCAGCCCCACTAGCGATCGGCAGTTCTTC. This translates into CASSPTSDRQFF.

There are many counts of this clonotype. This sequence joins TRBV7-6 and TRBJ2-2; D is possibly TRBD1 (6 bases). Trimming left V 2 bases short and J 4 bases short, with 17 bases between. The germline V gene encodes CDR1 SGHVS and CDR2 FNYEAQ. The CDR3 covers 17 residues. CDR3 DNA sequence: TGTGCCAGCAGCTTATGGCGGCAGGGGCCCACCACCGGGGAGCTGTTTTTT. As protein: CASSLWRQGPTTGELFF.

This clonotype was detected a few times. This rearrangement joins TRBV10-3 to TRBJ1-1, with D perhaps TRBD1 (6 bases). This CDR3 comprises 13 residues. Germline V gives CDR1 ENHRY, CDR2 SYGVKD. V was shortened by 8 bases and J by 5 bases, with 15 bases between the two germline ends. The CDR3 DNA follows: TGTGCCATCGGTCAGGGGTCGAGAACTGAAGCTTTCTTT. It yields the protein CAIGQGSRTEAFF.

This clonotype occurred many times. The CDR3 coding sequence is TGTGCCATTTCGATGGGGGTCTCATACGAGCAGTACTTC. It specifies CAISMGVSYEQYF. The V call is TRBV10-3, the J call TRBJ2-7; D tentatively fits TRBD1 or TRBD2 (5 bases each). Germline V lookup: CDR1 ENHRY, CDR2 SYGVKD. V was trimmed by 9 bases and J by 4 bases, leaving 16 bases between them. CDR3 length: 13 residues.

This clonotype was seen a handful of times. V and J are TRBV3-1 and TRBJ1-4, with 10 bases fitting TRBD1. Trimming cost V 0 bases and J 17 bases; bases outside gene matches: 6. The germline gives CDR1 LGHDT, CDR2 YNNKEL (reference sequence). The CDR3 is made up of 13 amino acids. The chain's CDR3 is CASSQDPGTGVFF. The CDR3 DNA reads TGTGCCAGCAGCCAAGATCCCGGGACAGGGGTTTTTTTT.

This clonotype was seen at least ten times. The J gene is TRBJ2-2, the V gene TRBV19; 7 nucleotides align to TRBD1. The ends lost 3 bases at V and 3 bases at J; junction bases unmatched: 10. Germline V gene data show CDR1 as LNHDA and CDR2 as SQIVND (reference sequence). CDR3 length: 17 residues. DNA for the CDR3: TGTGCCAGTAGTATTTATGGGTGGACAGGTCACACCGGGGAGCTGTTTTTT. Protein: CASSIYGWTGHTGELFF.

There are many counts of this clonotype. The J gene is TRBJ2-7, the V gene TRBV13; no firm D call. Deletions cut 0 bases from V and 3 bases from J, with 9 bases between. The CDR3 runs to 14 residues. The germline V gene has CDR1 PRHDT and CDR2 FYEKMQ (reference sequence). The CDR3 DNA reads as TGTGCCAGCAGCTTAGGCCTAATCAGCTACGAGCAGTACTTC. This gives the protein CASSLGLISYEQYF.

The table lists this clonotype with a count of one. The chain combines TRBV5-1 with TRBJ2-7, with D perhaps assigned TRBD1 or TRBD2 (6 bases each). The length of the CDR3 is 14 residues. Looked up from germline, CDR1 is SGHRS and CDR2 is YFSETQ. With 3 bases removed from V and 2 bases from J, the gap between germline ends came to 12 bases. The CDR3: CASSSTGAAYEQYF. CDR3 coding DNA: TGCGCCAGCAGCTCGACGGGGGCTGCCTACGAGCAGTACTTC. Filled out from reference TRBV5-1 and TRBJ2-7, the complete variable domain reads KAGVTQTPRYLIKTRGQQVTLSCSPISGHRSVSWYQQTPGQGLQFLFEYFSETQRNKGNFPGRFSGRQFSNSRSEMNVSTLELGDSALYLCASSSTGAAYEQYFGPGTRLTVT.

At least ten counts were recorded for this clonotype. A junction end diverges from the germline sequence, so it may reflect a read error. This chain joins TRBV12-3 or TRBV12-4 and TRBJ1-2; possible D gene TRBD1, 5 bases. CDR3 length: 12 residues. CDR3 nucleotides: TGTGCCAGCAGATCCCGGGAGGGGAGCTCCCTCTTC. Translating it yields CASRSREGSSLF.

The CDR3 DNA reads TGTGCCTCTCGGACGTCTAAAGAGACCCAGTACTTC. Encoded protein: CASRTSKETQYF. The J gene is TRBJ2-5, the V gene TRBV2; unclear D gene. Trimming took 11 bases from V and 3 from J, leaving 13 bases between them. This CDR3 is 12 amino acids long. Germline CDR1 is SNHLY and CDR2 is FYNNEI.

The chain uses TRBV11-2 and TRBJ1-5; possibly TRBD1 for D (5 bases). The ends were cut back, 4 bases at V and 0 bases at J, with 10 bases in the middle. The CDR3 has 15 residues. CDR1 SGHAT and CDR2 FQNNGV come from the germline V gene. CDR3 region: CASSSGRYSNQPQHF. The DNA for the CDR3 is TGTGCCAGCAGCTCGGGGCGATATAGCAATCAGCCCCAGCATTTT.

This clonotype was seen just once. The rearrangement links TRBV11-2 to TRBJ2-5; a possible D gene is TRBD2 (6 bases). This CDR3 contains 17 residues. Germline V gene data show CDR1 as SGHAT and CDR2 as FQNNGV. V gave up 1 base and J gave up 3 bases, with 18 bases separating them. For the CDR3, the DNA is TGTGCCAGCAGCTTAGGCGGGGTCAGGGAGTGGAAAGAGACCCAGTACTTC. Its protein is CASSLGGVREWKETQYF.

In regard to this clonotype: It may be a read error: a sequence one base away is much more abundant. V and J are TRBV2 and TRBJ2-1; weak D call: TRBD1 (6 bases). The CDR3 consists of 13 residues. Per the germline V gene, CDR1 is SNHLY and CDR2 is FYNNEI. CDR3 nucleotide sequence: TGTGCCAGCACGACAGGCTCCTACAGTGAGCAGTTCTTC. It codes for CASTTGSYSEQFF.

This rearrangement joins TRBV29-1 to TRBJ1-2; D is uncertain. The CDR3 consists of 13 residues. V was trimmed by 4 bases and J by 0 bases, leaving 9 bases between them. Germline-derived CDR1 and CDR2 are SQVTM and ANQGSEA. CDR3: CSVGERPNYGYTF. The CDR3 nucleotides are TGCAGCGTTGGAGAAAGACCTAACTATGGCTACACCTTC.

This clonotype has ten or more counts. The V and J genes are TRBV5-4 and TRBJ1-3; TRBD1 is a possible D gene (6 bases). Germline V gene data show CDR1 as SGHNT and CDR2 as YYREEE (reference sequence). The CDR3 sequence is 16 residues long. Trimming left V 4 bases short and J 0 bases short, with 14 bases between. CDR3 DNA sequence: TGTGCCAGCAGCCTCGGTGGGGGCCGCTCTGGAAACACCATATATTTT. It yields the protein CASSLGGGRSGNTIYF.

The chain joins TRBV5-1 to TRBJ2-5, with D perhaps assigned TRBD1 or TRBD2 (5 bases each). The CDR3 consists of 15 residues. Germline CDR1 is SGHRS and CDR2 is YFSETQ. Trimming took off 1 base at V and 9 bases at J, with 19 bases between the two ends. The CDR3 here is CASSLRGRSEEAQYF. CDR3 DNA sequence: TGCGCCAGCAGCTTGCGGGGCAGGTCGGAGGAGGCCCAGTACTTC.

This clonotype appeared many times. The DNA of the CDR3 is TGCGCCAGCAGCTTGGCGGGACCCACAGATACGCAGTATTTT. Translating it yields CASSLAGPTDTQYF. This sequence joins TRBV5-1 and TRBJ2-3, with D possibly called TRBD1 or TRBD2 (5 bases each). The V end was cut by 0 bases, the J end by 2 bases, with 7 bases between. CDR3 length equals 14 residues. The germline V gene has CDR1 SGHRS and CDR2 YFSETQ. Using reference TRBV5-1 and TRBJ2-3 for the parts outside the CDR3, the full variable domain is KAGVTQTPRYLIKTRGQQVTLSCSPISGHRSVSWYQQTPGQGLQFLFEYFSETQRNKGNFPGRFSGRQFSNSRSEMNVSTLELGDSALYLCASSLAGPTDTQYFGPGTRLTVL.

V usage is TRBV10-3 and J usage is TRBJ2-7, with 10 bases matching TRBD2. This CDR3 spans 17 amino acids. The germline CDR1 and CDR2 sequences are ENHRY and SYGVKD. Trimming removed 4 bases from V and 1 base from J; junction bases left unmatched: 10. The CDR3 reads CAISGDHSGGTSYEQYF. The CDR3 DNA reads as TGTGCCATCAGTGGGGATCATAGCGGGGGGACGTCCTACGAGCAGTACTTC.

This clonotype was counted between two and nine times. V and J are TRBV2 and TRBJ1-2; D uncertain. The length of the CDR3 is 13 residues. In germline, CDR1 is SNHLY, CDR2 FYNNEI. V shed 6 bases and J shed 0 bases, with 8 bases lying between them. The CDR3 is CASSEETNYGYTF. In nucleotides, the CDR3 is TGTGCCAGCAGCGAGGAAACTAACTATGGCTACACCTTC.

The table lists this clonotype with many counts. The rearrangement joins TRBV9 to TRBJ2-7; D ambiguous. Germline CDR1 is SGDLS and CDR2 is YYNGEE. This CDR3 has 16 amino acids. V lost 0 bases, J lost 2 bases, and 15 bases lay in between. The CDR3 bases are TGTGCCAGCAGCGTAGGAGTTTTAGCTTATGCCTACGAGCAGTACTTC. Residues: CASSVGVLAYAYEQYF.

This clonotype appeared many times. The V and J genes are TRBV12-3 or TRBV12-4 and TRBJ2-1, with 8 bases matching TRBD1. This CDR3 is 14 amino acids long. The junction had 9 bases not matched to a gene; V was cut back by 6 bases and J by 8 bases. CDR3 region: CASSPGQGWDEQFF. Written as DNA, the CDR3 is TGTGCCAGCAGCCCCGGACAGGGATGGGATGAGCAGTTCTTC.

In its sample, this clonotype was seen many times. V and J are TRBV9 and TRBJ1-5; 7 bases map to TRBD1. Germline values: CDR1 SGDLS, CDR2 YYNGEE. The V gene end was trimmed by 4 bases and the J gene end by 9 bases; junction bases not matched to a gene: 10. The CDR3 is 14 amino acids. CDR3 protein: CASSPGGGLSPQHF. In DNA, the CDR3 is TGTGCCAGCAGCCCAGGGGGGGGGCTATCGCCCCAGCATTTT.

This clonotype was counted a single time. The V and J genes are TRBV12-3 or TRBV12-4 and TRBJ1-2; TRBD1 aligns across 8 bases. This CDR3 is 14 amino acids long. V lost 3 bases to trimming and J lost 7 bases; unmatched junction nucleotides: 7. The CDR3 spells CASSFHQGASGYTF. The CDR3 DNA reads as TGTGCCAGCAGTTTTCATCAGGGGGCGAGTGGCTACACCTTC.

There are many counts of this clonotype. This sequence joins TRBV3-1 and TRBJ2-3; tentative D call: TRBD2 (5 bases). Germline V gene sequence: CDR1 LGHDT, CDR2 YNNKEL (reference sequence). The CDR3 length is 12 residues. Trimming took off 7 bases at V and 6 bases at J, with 11 bases between the two ends. The CDR3 DNA reads TGTGCCAGCAATAGCGAAGGCGATACGCAGTATTTT. It specifies CASNSEGDTQYF.

As concerns this clonotype: This may be a read error, as it is one base from a much larger clone. The chain combines TRBV10-3 with TRBJ1-1; unclear D gene. The germline gives CDR1 ENHRY, CDR2 SYGVKD. This CDR3 is 16 amino acids long. CDR3 protein: CASSYSRLGTNTEAFF. The CDR3 DNA sequence: TGTGCCAGCAGTTACTCGAGGCTCGGTACTAACACTGAAGCTTTCTTT.

In this sample, this clonotype turned up many times. The chain carries TRBV20-1 and TRBJ1-1; maybe TRBD1 (5 bases). This CDR3 comprises 14 residues. Per germline, CDR1 DFQATT and CDR2 SNEGSKA (reference sequence). The ends were cut back, 1 base at V and 4 bases at J, with 13 bases in the middle. The DNA for the CDR3 is TGCAGTGCTAGAGTGGGGGGTGGGGGCACTGAAGCTTTCTTT. Translation: CSARVGGGGTEAFF.